The 3 T cell receptor beta chains below come from one sample, sequenced in a study of blood T cell repertoires in COVID-19. TCRdb keeps only in-frame clones here, not all; method: immunoSEQ multiplex PCR. Here the sample spans roughly 200,000 clones, roughly 85% being singletons. Sample: PBMCs or T cells enriched from blood (not recorded which). Every receptor here comes from a man aged 40-50 years who had recovered from COVID-19.

The chain uses TRBV5-5 and TRBJ1-1; D remains unclear. The CDR3 runs to 15 residues. The V gene lost 3 bases and the J gene lost 5 bases, with 17 bases spanning the gap. Germline assignment: CDR1 SGHKS and CDR2 YYEKEE (reference sequence). CDR3 region: CASSYYGLEPTEAFF. CDR3 bases: TGTGCCAGCAGCTACTACGGACTGGAACCTACTGAAGCTTTCTTT.

The V and J genes are TRBV7-9 and TRBJ2-1, with 7 bases fitting TRBD1. V shed 2 bases, J shed 2 bases, and the junction held 3 bases outside the gene matches. The CDR3 spans 15 residues. Germline V CDR1 and CDR2: SEHNR, FQNEAQ (reference sequence). The DNA for the CDR3 is TGTGCCAGCAGCTTAATAGGACAGGCCTACAATGAGCAGTTCTTC. Its translation is CASSLIGQAYNEQFF.

The CDR3 DNA reads TGTGCCTGGAGTCCCCGGACAGAACCCTATGGCTACACCTTC. Its translation: CAWSPRTEPYGYTF. This chain connects TRBV30 to TRBJ1-2; possible D gene TRBD1, 6 bases. Deletions cut 2 bases from V and 4 bases from J, with 14 bases between. The CDR3 loop spans 14 amino acids. Germline CDR1 and CDR2: GTSNPN and SVGIG (reference sequence).